This TCR beta chain was sequenced during a study of blood T cell repertoires in COVID-19. Study as a whole: The analysed material was cDNA or gDNA that came from T cells, B-cell-depleted T cells, or PBMCs.

Study processing details: Amplifying reference gene primers gave estimates of nucleated cell counts. Repertoires were generated with immunoSEQ multiplex PCR, while TCRdb's copy carries only in-frame clones and drops some. From that table come the V and J calls and clone size; the DNA was used to work out D and trimming. The sample yields over 200,000 clones, over 70% seen once. This clone was seen a handful of times. This CDR3 spans 16 amino acids. V dropped 4 bases and J dropped 0; count of bases not matched to a gene: 5. The germline V gene encodes CDR1 MRHNA and CDR2 SNTAGT. V and J are TRBV6-4 and TRBJ2-2; TRBD1 matches at 7 bases. The receptor's source is a woman in her thirties who had been exposed to COVID-19. Sequenced input: PBMCs or T cells enriched from blood (not recorded which). The CDR3: CASSVEGTANTGELFF. The CDR3 coding sequence is TGTGCCAGCAGTGTAGAGGGGACAGCGAACACCGGGGAGCTGTTTTTT.